The rows below give T cell receptor beta chains drawn from one sample of a study of T cell changes during pregnancy in multiple sclerosis. Measured with immunoSEQ multiplex PCR; TCRdb has only the in-frame clones, and not every one. The data hold about 92,000 clones, with about 92% observed a single time. Sequencing used peripheral blood, obtained in the first trimester of pregnancy. The receptors originated from a female donor with multiple sclerosis, enrolled in a pregnancy study. CDR3s include the opening cysteine and the closing phenylalanine or tryptophan. A D gene is named only where the DNA matches it firmly. Only part of the rows carry a size: once, few, many, or a class if the clone is expanded.

CASSLRTGVYEQYF	TGTGCCAGCAGTCTTAGGACAGGAGTCTACGAGCAGTACTTC	14	TRBD1	TRBV28	TRBJ2-7	-
CASSRRENTEAFF	TGTGCCAGCAGTCGCAGGGAGAACACTGAAGCTTTCTTT	13	-	TRBV6-5	TRBJ1-1	-
CASSRTGGDTEAFF	TGTGCCAGCAGCCGAACAGGGGGGGACACTGAAGCTTTCTTT	14	TRBD1	TRBV4-2	TRBJ1-1	-
CASSLALADEQFF	TGTGCCAGCAGCCTCGCCCTGGCGGATGAGCAGTTCTTC	13	-	TRBV5-4	TRBJ2-1	-
CASSYPGSTDTQYF	TGTGCCAGCAGTTACCCAGGAAGCACAGATACGCAGTATTTT	14	-	TRBV6-6	TRBJ2-3	-
CSVTETGTGELFF	TGCAGCGTGACCGAGACGGGGACCGGGGAGCTGTTTTTT	13	-	TRBV29-1	TRBJ2-2	once
CASSQGQGARVNEQFF	TGCGCCAGCAGCCAAGGACAGGGGGCGCGGGTCAATGAGCAGTTCTTC	16	TRBD1	TRBV4-3	TRBJ2-1	-
CASSQTAAYEQYF	TGTGCCAGCAGCCAGACAGCCGCCTACGAGCAGTACTTC	13	-	TRBV6-1	TRBJ2-7	-
CASSVGGIRDTQYF	TGTGCCAGCAGCGTAGGCGGGATTAGGGATACGCAGTATTTT	14	-	TRBV9	TRBJ2-3	-
CASSLLGLAGTYEQYF	TGTGCCAGCAGCTTACTGGGACTAGCGGGGACCTACGAGCAGTACTTC	16	TRBD2	TRBV11-2	TRBJ2-7	-
CASSLGLAYPEQYF	TGCGCCAGCAGCTTGGGACTAGCCTATCCCGAGCAGTACTTC	14	TRBD2	TRBV5-1	TRBJ2-7	-
CAWSVRGTARPLEQYF	TGTGCCTGGAGTGTACGAGGGACAGCTCGACCCCTCGAGCAGTACTTC	16	TRBD1	TRBV30	TRBJ2-7	-
CASSPYLAGDTYNEQFF	TGTGCCAGCTCACCGTACTTAGCGGGAGATACCTACAATGAGCAGTTCTTC	17	TRBD2	TRBV18	TRBJ2-1	-
CASGLAGGTNEQFF	TGCGCCAGCGGACTAGCGGGAGGTACAAATGAGCAGTTCTTC	14	TRBD2	TRBV5-1	TRBJ2-1	-
CASTNPGTEGYTF	TGTGCCAGCACCAACCCCGGGACTGAGGGCTACACCTTC	13	-	TRBV7-9	TRBJ1-2	-
CASSPSKPPTGTGELFF	TGTGCCAGCAGCCCGAGTAAGCCCCCGACAGGGACCGGGGAGCTGTTTTTT	17	TRBD1	TRBV6-4	TRBJ2-2	once
CASSLSPGGSGETQYF	TGCGCCAGCAGCTTATCCCCTGGCGGGAGTGGCGAGACCCAGTACTTC	16	TRBD2	TRBV5-1	TRBJ2-5	-
CASSNPGGSGEETQYF	TGTGCCAGCAGCAACCCCGGGGGGAGTGGTGAGGAGACCCAGTACTTC	16	TRBD2	TRBV28	TRBJ2-5	-
CASSYESGEGGNIQYF	TGTGCCAGCAGTTACGAGTCGGGGGAGGGCGGAAACATTCAGTACTTC	16	TRBD2	TRBV6-5	TRBJ2-4	-
CSVASGMGYEQYF	TGCAGCGTTGCGAGCGGGATGGGCTACGAGCAGTACTTC	13	TRBD2	TRBV29-1	TRBJ2-7	-
CASSIIAGGQNIQYF	TGTGCCAGTAGTATAATAGCGGGAGGGCAGAACATTCAGTACTTC	15	TRBD2	TRBV19	TRBJ2-4	once
CASSQGLAGEEQFF	TGTGCCAGCAGCCAGGGACTAGCGGGAGAGGAGCAGTTCTTC	14	TRBD2	TRBV7-9	TRBJ2-1	-
CASSAGGGMGDGYTF	TGTGCCAGCAGCGCCGGGGGGGGCATGGGTGATGGCTACACCTTC	15	-	TRBV9	TRBJ1-2	-
CASSDRGRGGKLFF	TGTGCCAGCTCGGACAGGGGGCGAGGGGGAAAACTGTTTTTT	14	TRBD1	TRBV19	TRBJ1-4	-
CASSPTGTHRSGELFF	TGTGCCAGCAGCCCCACCGGGACTCATCGGTCCGGGGAGCTGTTTTTT	16	-	TRBV7-9	TRBJ2-2	few
CARKLAYSYEQYF	TGTGCCAGGAAACTAGCGTACTCCTACGAGCAGTACTTC	13	TRBD2	TRBV6-4	TRBJ2-7	-
CASSYGGSEQYF	TGTGCCAGCAGTTACGGGGGGTCCGAGCAGTACTTC	12	-	TRBV6-5	TRBJ2-7	-